The TCR beta chain under discussion was sequenced for a study of cytomegalovirus exposure and HLA in healthy donors. Study-level findings and limits: Analysis was performed later, and it showed HLA-associated TCR beta chains to be more clonally expanded than equally common others. Presence/absence analyses assumed roughly uniform sequencing depth across donors. Reportedly, fewer N-insertions than the roughly 600-donor mean appeared in an Asian-associated ancestry cluster in a later analysis. CMV serostatus stood as the only immune exposure information on hand.

V lost 3 bases and J lost 4; bases outside the gene matches: 4. Germline V gives CDR1 SGHNT, CDR2 YYREEE (reference sequence). The length of the CDR3 is 13 residues. Notes on this clone: The antigen is unknown.

13 Jbeta primers and 60 Vbeta primers were used for the PCR. Using immunoSEQ multiplex PCR, the repertoire was profiled, and TCRdb retains in-frame clones only, with some absent. Of under 250,000 clones listed, around 78% are singletons. The source material was PBMCs. The chain links TRBV5-4 to TRBJ2-7; TRBD1 matches at 7 bases. The TCR was taken from a man younger than 40 in good health and CMV-seronegative. In DNA form, the CDR3 reads TGTGCCAGCAGCTCGCAGACAGGGTACGAGCAGTACTTC. This sequence encodes CASSSQTGYEQYF.